The text below deals with one T cell receptor beta chain. The antigen is undetermined. From the roughly 120-subject validation cohort, which was separate from the approximately 670-subject first cohort, the donors were drawn. This entry belongs to a study of cytomegalovirus exposure and HLA in healthy donors. The study, taken as a whole, reports: In vitro, a few CMV-associated chains proved specific for CMV antigens.

Produced via immunoSEQ multiplex PCR; TCRdb's table is partial and in-frame only. The table includes under 200,000 clones, about 96% detected once. The receptor was isolated from a woman younger than 35 in good health and CMV-seronegative. Sequencing input: PBMCs.

CDR3 in amino acids: CASSFGGGNTDTQYF. The CDR3 coding sequence is TGCGCCAGCAGCTTTGGCGGGGGGAACACAGATACGCAGTATTTT. V and J are TRBV5-1 and TRBJ2-3; TRBD2 agrees at 8 bases. The CDR3 contains 15 residues. Germline V gives CDR1 SGHRS, CDR2 YFSETQ. Unmatched junction bases numbered 4, after V lost 2 bases and J lost 2 bases.